The clone carrying this T cell receptor beta chain is deemed medium-sized. What it binds is unknown. This record belongs to a study of T cell repertoires in cytomegalovirus infection. Study-level background: CMV epitopes in the study were HLA-C-restricted (recently identified) and HLA-B-restricted (well studied). Public TCR beta signatures marked donors with CMV infection and the matching HLA. Study-level points and caveats: Frequencies of public TCR beta families were cumulated, and this identified carriers of CMV plus the relevant HLA. HLA-C-restricted, CMV-specific TCR beta clonotypes were dominant ex vivo.

CDR1 and CDR2 from the germline V gene are SEHNR and FQNEAQ (reference sequence). Trimming left V 5 bases short and J 0 bases short, with 16 bases between. CDR3 length: 16 amino acids. TCRdb itself ran the reads through MiXCR, one entry per CDR3 protein. In the table there are around 310,000 distinct CDR3 sequences, 25% to 35% of which are singletons. The receptor was derived from a human donor in good health (CMV status not recorded). Some clones in this sample may be carry-over from other donors' samples. This chain links TRBV7-9 with TRBJ1-1; maybe TRBD1 (5 bases). The source was cultured PBMCs, collected from culture after CMV antigen stimulation. This chain's CDR3 is CASSPKGRQMNTEAFF. The DNA of the CDR3 is TGTGCCAGCAGCCCCAAGGGTAGACAGATGAACACTGAAGCTTTCTTT.